Listed below are T cell receptor beta chains from one sample, sequenced in a study of early stage breast cancer tumors. Assay: immunoSEQ multiplex PCR; the TCRdb copy retains only in-frame clones and omits some. This sample has about 36,000 clones, with less than 80% found just once. Sequenced input: blood. These receptors were collected from a person aged 55-75 years with breast cancer. The CDR3 runs from the conserved cysteine through the conserved F or W. The D gene is left open where the match is weak. Clone sizes are given selectively: once, few, many, or a class where the clone is expanded.

abundance	v_gene	len	d_gene	j_gene	CDR3aa	CDR3nt
few	TRBV9	13	NA	TRBJ2-2	CASSATNTGELFF	TGTGCCAGCAGCGCGACGAACACCGGGGAGCTGTTTTTT
NA	TRBV6-6	13	NA	TRBJ1-1	CASSYETNTEAFF	TGTGCCAGCAGTTATGAGACGAACACTGAAGCTTTCTTT
few	TRBV6-5	15	TRBD2	TRBJ2-7	CASSYSGGRAIEQYF	TGTGCCAGCAGTTACTCCGGCGGGAGGGCCATCGAGCAGTACTTC
NA	TRBV7-9	16	TRBD1	TRBJ2-3	CASRARDRGGRDTQYF	TGTGCCAGCAGGGCAAGAGACAGGGGAGGACGAGATACGCAGTATTTT
NA	TRBV2	12	NA	TRBJ1-2	CASSEDRAGYTF	TGTGCCAGCAGTGAAGACAGGGCTGGCTACACCTTC
NA	TRBV5-1	16	NA	TRBJ2-5	CASSLSGAAPQETQYF	TGCGCCAGCAGCTTGTCGGGGGCCGCTCCCCAAGAGACCCAGTACTTC
NA	TRBV28	12	NA	TRBJ1-1	CASSEDRGEAFF	TGTGCCAGCAGTGAGGACAGAGGTGAAGCTTTCTTT
NA	TRBV19	18	TRBD1	TRBJ2-3	CASSIVPSRGLGTDTQYF	TGTGCCAGTAGTATAGTCCCGAGCAGGGGGCTCGGGACAGATACGCAGTATTTT
NA	TRBV9	16	NA	TRBJ2-3	CASSSVFGGGKDTQYF	TGTGCCAGCAGCTCCGTTTTTGGAGGGGGCAAGGATACGCAGTATTTT
NA	TRBV7-6	15	TRBD2	TRBJ2-7	CASSLAPSGVYEQYF	TGTGCCAGCAGCTTAGCCCCTAGCGGGGTCTACGAGCAGTACTTC
NA	TRBV6-1	13	NA	TRBJ2-1	CASSEQTYNEQFF	TGTGCCAGCAGTGAACAGACTTACAATGAGCAGTTCTTC
NA	TRBV7-6	16	NA	TRBJ2-1	CASSFTEAGMDNEQFF	TGTGCCAGCAGCTTCACCGAGGCGGGGATGGACAATGAGCAGTTCTTC
NA	TRBV6-1	15	NA	TRBJ2-4	CASKGEGGAKNIQYF	TGTGCCAGCAAGGGGGAAGGGGGTGCCAAAAACATTCAGTACTTC
NA	TRBV5-1	14	TRBD1	TRBJ1-4	CASSPGQVDEKLFF	TGCGCCAGCAGCCCGGGACAGGTGGATGAAAAACTGTTTTTT
NA	TRBV11-1	17	TRBD2	TRBJ2-3	CASSLRLAGGPTDTQYF	TGTGCCAGCAGCTTGCGACTAGCGGGGGGGCCGACAGATACGCAGTATTTT
NA	TRBV7-6	15	TRBD2	TRBJ2-1	CASSFRTSGTVEQFF	TGTGCCAGCAGCTTCAGGACTAGCGGGACGGTTGAGCAGTTCTTC
few	TRBV9	14	NA	TRBJ1-2	CASSVAAANYGYTF	TGTGCCAGCAGCGTGGCTGCAGCTAACTATGGCTACACCTTC
few	TRBV2	15	TRBD1	TRBJ1-1	CASRYQGVGNTEAFF	TGTGCCAGCAGATATCAGGGGGTGGGGAACACTGAAGCTTTCTTT
few	TRBV5-6	16	NA	TRBJ1-5	CASSRRTTFGNQPQHF	TGTGCCAGCAGCCGACGAACCACTTTTGGCAATCAGCCCCAGCATTTT
few	TRBV19	15	TRBD1	TRBJ2-7	CASSIQAGGRYEQYF	TGTGCCAGTAGTATCCAGGCAGGGGGCAGATACGAGCAGTACTTC
few	TRBV27	14	TRBD1	TRBJ1-2	CASSWDRDNYGYTF	TGTGCCAGCAGCTGGGACAGGGATAACTATGGCTACACCTTC
NA	TRBV19	14	TRBD2	TRBJ2-1	CASDRTSGRNEQFF	TGTGCCAGCGATAGGACTAGCGGGAGGAATGAGCAGTTCTTC
NA	TRBV29-1	15	NA	TRBJ1-4	CSVVLGRQPNEKLFF	TGCAGCGTTGTATTAGGTAGACAGCCTAATGAAAAACTGTTTTTT
NA	TRBV30	14	NA	TRBJ1-3	CAWSPPPRRNTIYF	TGTGCCTGGAGTCCCCCCCCGCGAAGAAACACCATATATTTT
NA	TRBV20-1	11	TRBD2	TRBJ2-7	CSASREGEQYF	TGCAGTGCTAGTCGGGAGGGCGAGCAGTACTTC
NA	TRBV7-3	13	NA	TRBJ1-1	CASSLSQNTEAFF	TGTGCCAGCAGCTTATCCCAGAACACTGAAGCTTTCTTT
once	TRBV21-1	14	NA	TRBJ1-1	CASSKAGGGTEAFF	TGTGCCAGCAGCAAAGCCGGCGGGGGAACTGAAGCTTTCTTT
NA	TRBV29-1	12	TRBD1	TRBJ2-5	CSVVQGEETQYF	TGCAGCGTGGTACAGGGGGAAGAGACCCAGTACTTC
NA	TRBV19	15	TRBD1	TRBJ2-4	CASSTSGTGKNIQYF	TGTGCCAGTAGTACGTCCGGGACAGGCAAAAACATTCAGTACTTC
few	TRBV2	15	NA	TRBJ1-1	CASRPGQWMNTEAFF	TGTGCCAGCAGGCCAGGACAGTGGATGAACACTGAAGCTTTCTTT
few	TRBV30	12	NA	TRBJ1-1	CAWRSTGTEAFF	TGTGCCTGGAGGTCCACGGGCACTGAAGCTTTCTTT
NA	TRBV14	13	NA	TRBJ2-1	CASSQVGTYAQFF	TGTGCCAGCAGCCAAGTGGGGACCTACGCGCAGTTCTTC
NA	TRBV29-1	15	TRBD2	TRBJ2-2	CSAPSGGSNTGELFF	TGCAGCGCCCCGAGCGGGGGCTCGAACACCGGGGAGCTGTTTTTT
NA	TRBV18	15	TRBD1	TRBJ1-3	CASSEQGATGNTIYF	TGTGCCAGCTCCGAACAGGGGGCAACAGGAAACACCATATATTTT
NA	TRBV9	13	NA	TRBJ2-2	CASSEGFIGELFF	TGTGCCAGCAGTGAGGGGTTTATCGGGGAGCTGTTTTTT
NA	TRBV5-4	16	TRBD2	TRBJ2-5	CASSAGMTSGEETQYF	TGTGCCAGCAGCGCAGGGATGACTAGCGGGGAAGAGACCCAGTACTTC
NA	TRBV2	14	NA	TRBJ1-1	CASRLTVAETEAFF	TGTGCCAGCAGGTTGACGGTTGCCGAGACTGAAGCTTTCTTT
NA	TRBV5-4	15	TRBD2	TRBJ2-4	CASSSATSGRNIQYF	TGTGCCAGCAGCTCCGCGACTAGCGGGAGGAACATTCAGTACTTC
NA	TRBV7-2	15	TRBD2	TRBJ2-7	CASSLRPSGSYEQYF	TGTGCCAGCAGCTTAAGGCCTAGCGGGAGTTACGAGCAGTACTTC
once	TRBV11-2	17	NA	TRBJ1-2	CASSHHGSGGVNYGYTF	TGTGCCAGCAGCCATCATGGCTCCGGCGGGGTTAACTATGGCTACACCTTC
NA	TRBV6-5	11	NA	TRBJ2-3	CASSYVQLQYF	TGTGCCAGCAGTTACGTACAGCTGCAGTATTTT
NA	TRBV6-4	13	NA	TRBJ2-2	CASSDTSTGELFF	TGTGCCAGCAGTGACACTTCCACCGGGGAGCTGTTTTTT
once	TRBV5-6	14	NA	TRBJ1-5	CASSHGGGGKPQHF	TGTGCCAGCAGCCATGGCGGGGGCGGAAAGCCCCAGCATTTT
few	TRBV5-1	12	NA	TRBJ2-2	CASSLVGRELFF	TGCGCCAGCAGCTTGGTAGGTCGGGAGCTGTTTTTT
NA	TRBV5-1	14	TRBD1	TRBJ2-7	CASSRGTDTYEQYF	TGCGCCAGCAGCCGAGGGACAGATACCTACGAGCAGTACTTC
NA	TRBV11-2	15	TRBD2	TRBJ2-1	CASSQSGSPYNEQFF	TGTGCCAGCAGCCAAAGCGGGAGTCCCTACAATGAGCAGTTCTTC
NA	TRBV7-8	13	NA	TRBJ1-2	CASSPGPGYGYTF	TGTGCCAGCAGCCCAGGCCCGGGCTATGGCTACACCTTC
NA	TRBV2	13	NA	TRBJ2-1	CASTGWRDNEQFF	TGTGCCAGCACCGGGTGGCGGGATAATGAGCAGTTCTTC
NA	TRBV6-1	15	NA	TRBJ2-6	CASSEGDSGANVLTF	TGTGCCAGCAGTGAAGGGGATTCAGGGGCCAACGTCCTGACTTTC
NA	TRBV15	15	NA	TRBJ2-1	CATSSGPLGYNEQFF	TGTGCCACCAGCAGTGGGCCCCTAGGGTACAATGAGCAGTTCTTC
NA	TRBV2	14	NA	TRBJ2-2	CASGVSANTGELFF	TGTGCCAGCGGGGTTTCCGCGAACACCGGGGAGCTGTTTTTT
few	TRBV7-6	11	NA	TRBJ1-2	CASSLSGLYTF	TGTGCCAGCAGCTTATCAGGCCTATACACCTTC
NA	TRBV28	11	NA	TRBJ2-7	CASSWLGEQYF	TGTGCCAGCAGTTGGCTGGGCGAGCAGTACTTC
NA	TRBV5-1	14	NA	TRBJ1-1	CASSLGEVATEAFF	TGCGCCAGCAGCTTGGGAGAGGTCGCCACTGAAGCTTTCTTT
NA	TRBV7-8	12	NA	TRBJ2-1	CASSPPRNEQFF	TGTGCCAGCAGCCCTCCCAGGAATGAGCAGTTCTTC
NA	TRBV4-2	14	NA	TRBJ1-2	CASSPQFSVYGYTF	TGTGCCAGCAGCCCCCAATTTTCCGTCTATGGCTACACCTTC